This T cell receptor beta chain originates from a study of shared clonotypes between healthy human individuals. Clones were sequenced by immunoSEQ multiplex PCR, and TCRdb holds only the in-frame ones, with some missing. The profile shows about 2 million clones, over 85% of them singletons. Naive CD8 cells were CD45RO-negative, positively selected for CCR7, excluding terminally differentiated effector memory CD45RA+ cells. The clonotype originates from a man aged 18 to 29 in good health. The source material was naive CD8+ T cells sorted from blood.

Here the CDR3 DNA reads TGCGCCAGCAGCCAAGAGCGGCAGGGGGCGGAGGAGACCCAGTACTTC. Translation: CASSQERQGAEETQYF. The chain is built from TRBV4-1 and TRBJ2-5, with 8 bases lining up with TRBD1. The ends lost 0 bases at V and 5 bases at J; junction bases unmatched: 8. The CDR3 consists of 16 residues. Germline CDR1 is MGHRA and CDR2 is YSYEKL.